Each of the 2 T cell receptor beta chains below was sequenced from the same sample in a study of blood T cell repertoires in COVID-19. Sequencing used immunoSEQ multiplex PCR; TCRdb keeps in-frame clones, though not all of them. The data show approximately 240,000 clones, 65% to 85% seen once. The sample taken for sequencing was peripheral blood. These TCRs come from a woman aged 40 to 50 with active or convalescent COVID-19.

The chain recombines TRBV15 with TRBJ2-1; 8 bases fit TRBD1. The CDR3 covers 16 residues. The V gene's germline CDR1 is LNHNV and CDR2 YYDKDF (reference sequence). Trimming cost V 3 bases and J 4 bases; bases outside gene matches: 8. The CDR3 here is CATSRGWTGYYNEQFF. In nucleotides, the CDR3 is TGTGCCACCAGCAGGGGTTGGACAGGGTATTACAATGAGCAGTTCTTC.

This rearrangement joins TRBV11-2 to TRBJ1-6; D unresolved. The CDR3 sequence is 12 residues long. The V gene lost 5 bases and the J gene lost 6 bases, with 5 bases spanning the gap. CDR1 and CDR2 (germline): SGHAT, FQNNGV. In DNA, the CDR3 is TGTGCCAGCAGCGAGGTTAATTCACCCCTCCACTTT. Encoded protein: CASSEVNSPLHF.